This entry lists 32 T cell receptor beta chains sequenced from one sample in a study of T cell repertoires in cytomegalovirus infection. One entry per CDR3 protein, called by TCRdb with MiXCR from the reads. The sample includes around 350,000 distinct CDR3 sequences, roughly 18% of them seen just once. Sequencing was carried out using PBMCs. The receptors shown here come from a human donor in good health (CMV status not recorded). Some clones in this sample may be carry-over from other donors' samples.

This clonotype has a count of ten or more. The chain couples TRBV20-1 to TRBJ2-7, with D tentatively TRBD1 (5 bases). Germline CDR1 is DFQATT and CDR2 is SNEGSKA (reference sequence). The length of the CDR3 is 12 residues. Trimming shortened V by 5 bases and J by 4 bases, and 12 bases separated the two germline ends. The CDR3 sequence: CSALTQGYEQYF. Written as DNA, the CDR3 is TGCAGTGCTCTTACCCAGGGTTACGAGCAGTACTTC.

This chain uses TRBV7-2 with TRBJ2-3; 9 nucleotides align to TRBD2. V trimming: 1 base; J trimming: 0 bases; junction bases outside the gene matches: 8. The CDR3 covers 18 residues. Per germline, CDR1 SGHTA and CDR2 FQGNSA. DNA for the CDR3: TGTGCCAGCAGCTTAGTCCCTCTTGCGGGGGGGAGCACAGATACGCAGTATTTT. Translation gives CASSLVPLAGGSTDTQYF.

This clonotype was seen at least ten times. The chain combines TRBV11-3 with TRBJ1-5; weak D call: TRBD1 (5 bases). This CDR3 region has 19 residues. Germline CDR1 is SGHNT and CDR2 is YENEEA. Trimming removed 0 bases from V and 3 bases from J, with 21 bases in between. The CDR3 protein is CASSLEARVMVGNNQPQHF. As DNA, the CDR3 is TGTGCCAGCAGCTTAGAAGCCAGGGTGATGGTAGGTAACAATCAGCCCCAGCATTTT.

This clonotype was seen a handful of times. V gene TRBV12-3 or TRBV12-4 combines with J gene TRBJ1-3, with D uncertain. V lost 11 bases, J lost 4 bases, and 9 bases lay in between. CDR3 size: 11 residues. This CDR3 reads CAPRRGNTIYF. CDR3 DNA sequence: TGTGCCCCTCGACGCGGAAACACCATATATTTT.

This clonotype was detected a few times. The chain couples TRBV5-8 to TRBJ2-5; perhaps TRBD1 as D (6 bases). The CDR3 has 15 residues. Looked up from germline, CDR1 is SGHTS and CDR2 is YDEGEE. The V end was cut by 0 bases, the J end by 2 bases, with 11 bases between. The CDR3 region is CASSLARTEQETQYF. CDR3 nucleotides: TGTGCCAGCAGCTTGGCCAGGACAGAACAAGAGACCCAGTACTTC.

This clonotype was found many times. The chain carries TRBV29-1 and TRBJ2-5; 11 bases match TRBD2. The CDR3 is 14 amino acids. The V and J ends lost 6 bases and 3 bases, in that order; junction bases with no gene match: 6. CDR1 SQVTM and CDR2 ANQGSEA come from the germline V gene. Here the CDR3 reads CSVDLTSGKETQYF. CDR3 coding DNA: TGCAGCGTGGATCTGACTAGCGGGAAAGAGACCCAGTACTTC.

The chain employs TRBV7-9 and TRBJ1-4; D is unresolved. The V end lost 5 bases, the J end lost 5 bases, and 12 bases lay between the germline ends. The germline V gene has CDR1 SEHNR and CDR2 FQNEAQ (reference sequence). The length of the CDR3 is 14 residues. DNA for the CDR3: TGTGCCAGCAGCCCCGTGGACCTGAATGAAAAACTGTTTTTT. Amino acid sequence: CASSPVDLNEKLFF.

CDR3 sequence: CATSDFGYNEQFF. For the CDR3, the DNA is TGTGCCACCAGTGATTTCGGGTACAATGAGCAGTTCTTC. This chain connects TRBV24-1 to TRBJ2-1; D is undetermined. Per the germline V gene, CDR1 is KGHDR and CDR2 is SFDVKD. The CDR3 spans 13 residues. Trimming removed 1 base from V and 4 bases from J, with 4 bases in between.

Only a few counts were recorded for this clonotype. V is TRBV5-5 and J is TRBJ1-2, with 7 bases lining up with TRBD1. Trimming removed 3 bases from V and 8 bases from J; junction bases left unmatched: 16. The CDR3 covers 16 residues. Germline V gene sequence: CDR1 SGHKS, CDR2 YYEKEE (reference sequence). The CDR3 spells CASSYGQAVNVLGYTF. CDR3 DNA: TGTGCCAGCAGCTACGGACAGGCGGTGAACGTCCTGGGCTACACCTTC.

This clonotype was observed a handful of times. The chain employs TRBV28 and TRBJ1-2; D gene ambiguous. The germline V gene encodes CDR1 MDHEN and CDR2 SYDVKM. The CDR3 is made up of 13 amino acids. The germline V and J ends were trimmed by 5 bases and 6 bases, with 13 bases remaining between them. Written as DNA, the CDR3 is TGTGCCAGCAGTAAGATGGTCAACGATGGCTACACCTTC. Translating gives CASSKMVNDGYTF.

The genes are TRBV12-3 or TRBV12-4 and TRBJ1-3; D gene uncertain. V lost 3 bases and J 6 bases, leaving 6 bases between the germline ends. The CDR3 length is 12 residues. The CDR3 loop reads CASSFPTNTIYF. The CDR3 DNA is TGTGCCAGCAGTTTCCCTACAAACACCATATATTTT.

The chain couples TRBV15 to TRBJ2-7; 12 nucleotides align to TRBD1. The germline V gene has CDR1 LNHNV and CDR2 YYDKDF (reference sequence). The CDR3 runs to 16 residues. Trimming removed 5 bases from V and 5 bases from J; junction bases left unmatched: 10. The CDR3 loop is CATSGPGTGGFHEQYF. In DNA, the CDR3 is TGTGCCACCAGCGGGCCCGGGACAGGGGGCTTCCACGAGCAGTACTTC.

This clonotype has just a few counts. The J gene is TRBJ2-1, the V gene TRBV29-1; the D gene is possibly TRBD2 (5 bases). V lost 0 bases, J lost 0 bases, and 12 bases lay in between. This CDR3 spans 16 amino acids. CDR1 is SQVTM, CDR2 ANQGSEA, per germline. CDR3 in amino acids: CSVEDWAGDSYNEQFF. In nucleotides, the CDR3 is TGCAGCGTTGAAGATTGGGCCGGGGACTCCTACAATGAGCAGTTCTTC.

This clonotype was seen repeatedly, ten times or more. This sequence joins TRBV27 and TRBJ1-2; 7 nucleotides line up with TRBD1. V was pared by 6 bases and J by 4 bases, with 5 bases of the junction left unmatched. This CDR3 region has 13 residues. The germline V gene encodes CDR1 MNHEY and CDR2 SMNVEV (reference sequence). The CDR3 here is CASRTGAAYGYTF. CDR3 DNA: TGTGCCAGCAGAACAGGGGCTGCCTATGGCTACACCTTC.

The V call is TRBV2, the J call TRBJ2-5; 7 nucleotides line up with TRBD2. Germline CDR1 is SNHLY and CDR2 is FYNNEI. V was clipped by 4 bases and J by 4 bases; unmatched bases: 3. CDR3 length: 13 amino acids. CDR3: CASSGLARETQYF. CDR3 bases: TGTGCCAGCAGTGGACTAGCTCGAGAGACCCAGTACTTC.

This clonotype was found many times. The gene calls are TRBV5-5 and TRBJ2-1, with 7 bases that match TRBD1. This CDR3 region has 13 residues. Germline lookup yields CDR1 SGHKS and CDR2 YYEKEE (reference sequence). V was pared by 2 bases and J by 4 bases, with 0 bases of the junction left unmatched. The CDR3 reads CASSLQGYNEQFF. The CDR3 coding sequence is TGTGCCAGCAGCTTACAGGGGTACAATGAGCAGTTCTTC.

The chain employs TRBV5-4 and TRBJ1-2; tentatively, D is TRBD1 (6 bases). With 4 bases removed from V and 4 bases from J, the gap between germline ends came to 11 bases. The V gene's germline CDR1 is SGHNT and CDR2 YYREEE (reference sequence). The CDR3 has 13 residues. The CDR3: CASSNRDRYGYTF. Written as DNA, the CDR3 is TGTGCCAGCAGCAACAGGGATCGCTATGGCTACACCTTC.

This clonotype was observed a few times. CDR3 sequence (DNA): TGCAGTGCTGGATCCGTCCCCAATCGACTCGAGACCCAGTACTTC. It is translated as CSAGSVPNRLETQYF. This chain links TRBV20-1 with TRBJ2-5; D remains ambiguous. The germline CDR1 and CDR2 sequences are DFQATT and SNEGSKA (reference sequence). There are 15 residues in the CDR3. V was trimmed by 5 bases and J by 5 bases, leaving 21 bases between them.

At least ten counts were recorded for this clonotype. V usage is TRBV7-8 and J usage is TRBJ2-1, with 8 bases identical to TRBD2. With V trimmed by 4 bases and J by 9 bases, 17 bases remained unmatched. The CDR3 contains 17 residues. Germline lookup yields CDR1 SGHVS and CDR2 FQNEAQ. Here the CDR3 reads CASSYASGTRRGGEQFF. In nucleotides, the CDR3 is TGTGCCAGCAGCTACGCTTCCGGGACTAGGAGGGGGGGTGAGCAGTTCTTC.

This clonotype has more than one count but fewer than ten. This chain links TRBV7-6 with TRBJ2-6; TRBD1 aligns across 7 bases. Germline V CDR1 and CDR2: SGHVS, FNYEAQ. The CDR3 spans 20 residues. V gave up 2 bases and J gave up 4 bases; unmatched junction bases: 17. The CDR3 coding sequence is TGTGCCAGCAGCTTAAAACCCTGGGGACAGATCTCTCTAGGGGCCAACGTCCTGACTTTC. Its protein product is CASSLKPWGQISLGANVLTF.

This clonotype was counted a few times. V usage is TRBV7-8 and J usage is TRBJ2-5; tentative D call: TRBD2 (5 bases). CDR1 is SGHVS and CDR2 is FQNEAQ in the germline V gene. The CDR3 covers 14 residues. The V and J ends lost 1 base and 7 bases respectively, with 13 bases between them. The CDR3 DNA follows: TGTGCCAGCAGCTTAGGGAACACTCGGGGGACCCAGTACTTC. Translation gives CASSLGNTRGTQYF.

This clonotype was counted only a few times. The chain combines TRBV10-3 with TRBJ2-5; D might be TRBD1 (6 bases). From germline, CDR1 is ENHRY and CDR2 SYGVKD. The CDR3 contains 14 residues. V lost 10 bases and J lost 2, with 17 bases in between. The DNA of the CDR3 is TGTGCCACCCACCGGGGACACCAGCAAGAGACCCAGTACTTC. It codes for CATHRGHQQETQYF.

This sequence joins TRBV12-3 or TRBV12-4 and TRBJ2-7; D tentatively reads TRBD1 or TRBD2 (5 bases each). The CDR3 contains 16 residues. The V end lost 2 bases, the J end lost 6 bases, and 20 bases lay between the germline ends. DNA of the CDR3: TGTGCCAGCAGTTTATTCAGGGAGCCGCGTGGCGGCGAGCAGTACTTC. It specifies CASSLFREPRGGEQYF.

There are many counts of this clonotype. The rearrangement links TRBV5-1 to TRBJ2-1; no clear D. There are 16 residues in the CDR3. With 0 bases removed from V and 4 bases from J, the gap between germline ends came to 14 bases. Germline CDR1 reads SGHRS; CDR2 reads YFSETQ. CDR3 bases: TGCGCCAGCAGCTTGGCCACCCAAGGCATTTACAATGAGCAGTTCTTC. Its protein is CASSLATQGIYNEQFF.

This clonotype was detected a few times. This chain uses TRBV10-3 with TRBJ2-6; 10 nucleotides align to TRBD1. The V and J ends lost 8 bases and 0 bases, in that order; junction bases with no gene match: 13. The CDR3 runs 19 residues. Per the germline V gene, CDR1 is ENHRY and CDR2 is SYGVKD. The CDR3, as DNA: TGTGCCATCTCCCCAAACCGACAGGGGGCGGCCTCTGGGGCCAACGTCCTGACTTTC. Translation: CAISPNRQGAASGANVLTF.

The CDR3 here is CSAVRGGGGDEQFF. CDR3 DNA sequence: TGCAGTGCTGTGCGAGGGGGGGGAGGCGATGAGCAGTTCTTC. The chain links TRBV20-1 to TRBJ2-1, with D possibly matching TRBD2 (7 bases). Trimming removed 5 bases at V and 8 bases at J, with 19 bases between. Germline CDR1 is DFQATT and CDR2 is SNEGSKA (reference sequence). CDR3 length: 14 residues.

The gene calls are TRBV15 and TRBJ1-2, with 8 bases aligning to TRBD1. After removal of 1 base from V and 2 bases from J, the junction contained 0 bases not matched to a gene. In germline, CDR1 is LNHNV, CDR2 YYDKDF (reference sequence). The CDR3 consists of 14 residues. CDR3 region: CATSRGTGNYGYTF. For the CDR3, the DNA is TGTGCCACCAGCAGAGGGACAGGGAACTATGGCTACACCTTC.

This clonotype was detected ten times or more. V usage is TRBV7-2 and J usage is TRBJ1-5; D is ambiguous. This CDR3 contains 15 residues. The V gene's germline CDR1 is SGHTA and CDR2 FQGNSA. Trimming stripped 5 bases from V and 5 bases from J, with 16 bases between. The CDR3 region is CASSPQFGGDQPQHF. The CDR3 nucleotides are TGTGCCAGCAGCCCGCAGTTCGGAGGAGATCAGCCCCAGCATTTT.

The chain combines TRBV9 with TRBJ2-5; TRBD1 aligns across 8 bases. The CDR3 is 14 residues long. Per the germline V gene, CDR1 is SGDLS and CDR2 is YYNGEE. Losses at the gene ends were 3 bases for V and 5 bases for J; bases not matched to a gene: 6. The CDR3 DNA reads as TGTGCCAGCAGCGCGAGACAGGGGCTGGAGACCCAGTACTTC. It yields the protein CASSARQGLETQYF.

This clonotype was picked up a small number of times. The chain has TRBV28 and TRBJ2-1, with 8 bases that match TRBD1. V dropped 4 bases and J dropped 7; count of bases not matched to a gene: 12. Germline V CDR1 and CDR2: MDHEN, SYDVKM. CDR3 length equals 16 residues. The CDR3 coding sequence is TGTGCCAGCAGTTCACTCCAGGGGGCGCCGGGGAATGAGCAGTTCTTC. Translating gives CASSSLQGAPGNEQFF. Based on the CDR3 plus reference TRBV28 and TRBJ2-1, the full variable domain is DVKVTQSSRYLVKRTGEKVFLECVQDMDHENMFWYRQDPGLGLRLIYFSYDVKMKEKGDIPEGYSVSREKKERFSLILESASTNQTSMYLCASSSLQGAPGNEQFFGPGTRLTVL.

This clonotype was counted ten times or more. The V gene is TRBV7-7, the J gene TRBJ2-1, with TRBD2 matching over 10 bases. V trimming: 2 bases; J trimming: 3 bases; junction bases outside the gene matches: 1. The CDR3 loop spans 15 amino acids. In germline, CDR1 is SSHAT, CDR2 FNYEAQ (reference sequence). The CDR3 DNA sequence: TGTGCCAGCAGCTTATCTAGCGGGGGCTACAATGAGCAGTTCTTC. Its translation: CASSLSSGGYNEQFF.

In its sample, this clonotype was seen a few times. V usage is TRBV19 and J usage is TRBJ2-2, with D unclear. The CDR3 has 15 amino acids. Germline CDR1 is LNHDA and CDR2 is SQIVND (reference sequence). V lost 5 bases, J lost 3 bases, and 13 bases lay in between. For the CDR3, the DNA is TGTGCCAGTAGTGCAAGGATATCTGACACCGGGGAGCTGTTTTTT. Amino acid sequence: CASSARISDTGELFF.